This TCR beta chain was sequenced in a study of T cells in Graves' hyperthyroidism and ophthalmopathy. This clonotype turned up a few times. Amplified TCR beta CDR3 regions came from RNA transcripts. The study used the HTBI primer set for a first-round RT-PCR of the TCR CDR3. MiXCR was run by TCRdb on the multiplex PCR reads, yielding one entry per CDR3 protein. The repertoire holds about 410,000 distinct CDR3 sequences, with approximately 14% as singletons. J gave up 8 bases and V 10 bases, and 13 bases lay outside the gene matches. Germline V gives CDR1 LNHDA, CDR2 SQIVND (reference sequence). This CDR3 is built from 15 residues. Orbital computed tomography and thyroid ultrasound, together with serum TRAb and thyroxine and clinical symptoms, were used for diagnoses.

The sample comprised blood. The chain links TRBV19 to TRBJ2-1; TRBD2 matches at 11 bases. This sequence originates from a young man with Graves' ophthalmopathy. The CDR3, as DNA: TGTGCCACTCAAGTAGCGGGAGGGCCATTCGATGAGCAGTTCTTC. Protein product: CATQVAGGPFDEQFF.